Presented here are 26 T cell receptor beta chains from one specimen sequenced in a study of technical replicates of blood from a handful of donors. Libraries were prepared by immunoSEQ multiplex PCR; TCRdb keeps only in-frame clonotypes and omits some of them. The sample comprises 40,000 to 60,000 clones, about 86% of which are singletons, and roughly 5.3% rests with the top ten. The sequencing sample was made of PBMCs. The origin of the receptors is a human donor in good health. Some clones in this sample may be carry-over from other donors' samples.

The chain combines TRBV4-1 with TRBJ1-1, with 8 bases that match TRBD1. The V segment lost 6 bases and the J segment 2 bases; nucleotides outside the gene matches: 8. Germline loops: CDR1 MGHRA, CDR2 YSYEKL. The CDR3 covers 15 residues. CDR3: CASRPGQGPNTEAFF. DNA for the CDR3: TGCGCCAGCAGACCCGGACAGGGCCCCAACACTGAAGCTTTCTTT.

The gene calls are TRBV15 and TRBJ1-4, with TRBD1 identical over 9 bases. Germline CDR1 is LNHNV and CDR2 is YYDKDF (reference sequence). With 7 bases clipped from V and 8 bases from J, the junction kept 11 bases outside the gene matches. The length of the CDR3 is 15 residues. In nucleotides, the CDR3 is TGTGCCACCAACTCGGACAGGGGAAGAGGCGAAAAACTGTTTTTT. Encoded protein: CATNSDRGRGEKLFF.

This rearrangement joins TRBV6-6 to TRBJ2-2; TRBD1 matches at 8 bases. CDR1 and CDR2 from the germline V gene are MNHNY and SVGAGI (reference sequence). The J segment lost 3 bases and the V segment lost 6 bases, leaving 6 bases of the junction unmatched. The CDR3 covers 15 residues. The CDR3 spells CASRKDRGYTGELFF. The CDR3 DNA reads as TGTGCCAGCAGAAAAGACAGGGGATACACCGGGGAGCTGTTTTTT.

This chain links TRBV28 with TRBJ1-2; the D gene is possibly TRBD1 (6 bases). CDR1 is MDHEN, CDR2 SYDVKM, per germline. The CDR3 consists of 13 residues. Trimming cost V 3 bases and J 4 bases, with 9 bases left between them. In nucleotides, the CDR3 is TGTGCCAGCAGTTTTCCAGGGGCCTATGGCTACACCTTC. Amino acid sequence: CASSFPGAYGYTF.

The CDR3 loop reads CASSYSEPGRDTQYF. As DNA, the CDR3 is TGTGCCAGCAGTTACTCCGAACCAGGGCGAGATACGCAGTATTTT. The chain joins TRBV6-5 to TRBJ2-3; possibly TRBD1 for D (5 bases). The CDR3 runs to 15 residues. The ends were cut back, 0 bases at V and 5 bases at J, with 12 bases in the middle. The germline gives CDR1 MNHEY, CDR2 SVGAGI.

With regard to this clone: The same CDR3 also results from other DNA sequences found in this sample. The rearrangement uses TRBV30 and TRBJ2-5, with 14 bases fitting TRBD2. The germline CDR1 and CDR2 sequences are GTSNPN and SVGIG (reference sequence). The CDR3 runs 14 residues. With 1 base clipped from V and 5 bases from J, the junction kept 0 bases outside the gene matches. CDR3 DNA sequence: TGTGCCTGGAGTGGACTAGCGGGAGGGGAGACCCAGTACTTC. This codes for CAWSGLAGGETQYF.

This clone was seen once. The J gene is TRBJ2-3, the V gene TRBV4-3, with a possible D match to TRBD2 (5 bases). V was trimmed by 3 bases and J by 0 bases, leaving 13 bases between them. The germline CDR1 and CDR2 sequences are LGHNA and YSLEER. This CDR3 has 16 residues. The CDR3 region has the DNA TGCGCCAGCAGCCAGGCGGGCTATACAAGCACAGATACGCAGTATTTT. Amino acid sequence: CASSQAGYTSTDTQYF.

The chain employs TRBV11-2 and TRBJ2-5, with 11 bases lining up with TRBD1. The CDR3 is made up of 15 amino acids. Trimming removed 4 bases from V and 5 bases from J; junction bases left unmatched: 6. Germline V gives CDR1 SGHAT, CDR2 FQNNGV. The CDR3 region is CASSWTGTGGETQYF. The CDR3 nucleotides read TGTGCCAGCAGCTGGACCGGGACAGGGGGGGAGACCCAGTACTTC.

The rearrangement links TRBV18 to TRBJ1-5; tentatively, D is TRBD1 (5 bases). Trimming shortened V by 6 bases and J by 2 bases, and 11 bases separated the two germline ends. The CDR3 is made up of 14 amino acids. The germline CDR1 and CDR2 sequences are KGHSH and LQKENI. CDR3 in DNA: TGTGCCAGCTCTGGGGCCCTTGGCAATCAGCCCCAGCATTTT. Amino acid sequence: CASSGALGNQPQHF.

The chain uses TRBV7-3 and TRBJ2-7; no clear D. The CDR3 is made up of 13 amino acids. Looked up from germline, CDR1 is SGHTA and CDR2 is FQGTGA. Trimming shortened V by 2 bases and J by 3 bases, and 8 bases separated the two germline ends. This chain's CDR3 is CASSLAANYEQYF. The CDR3 DNA sequence: TGTGCCAGCAGCTTAGCAGCGAACTACGAGCAGTACTTC.

The chain has TRBV7-2 and TRBJ2-7, with 10 bases fitting TRBD2. Germline V gene data show CDR1 as SGHTA and CDR2 as FQGNSA. The ends lost 3 bases at V and 1 base at J; junction bases unmatched: 3. The CDR3 consists of 15 residues. CDR3 bases: TGTGCCAGCAGCTTCGCTAGCGGGGGTTCCTACGAGCAGTACTTC. The encoded protein is CASSFASGGSYEQYF.

The chain couples TRBV29-1 to TRBJ1-5; D remains ambiguous. CDR1 and CDR2 (germline): SQVTM, ANQGSEA. V was shortened by 4 bases and J by 1 base, with 5 bases between the two germline ends. CDR3 length equals 12 residues. The CDR3 DNA reads TGCAGCGTTGGAAGCAGCAATCAGCCCCAGCATTTT. Translated, it gives CSVGSSNQPQHF.

The rearrangement links TRBV29-1 to TRBJ2-5; TRBD2 is a possible D gene (6 bases). Trimming cost V 4 bases and J 4 bases, with 10 bases left between them. The CDR3 covers 12 residues. Germline V gives CDR1 SQVTM, CDR2 ANQGSEA. This CDR3 reads CSVVKGGETQYF. CDR3 bases: TGCAGCGTTGTTAAGGGAGGAGAGACCCAGTACTTC.

The genes are TRBV7-3 and TRBJ2-2, with D perhaps TRBD1 (5 bases). This CDR3 has 13 residues. Trimming shortened V by 2 bases and J by 6 bases, and 7 bases separated the two germline ends. Germline CDR1 reads SGHTA; CDR2 reads FQGTGA. In DNA, the CDR3 is TGTGCCAGCAGCTTATCACAGGCCGGGGAGCTGTTTTTT. Protein sequence: CASSLSQAGELFF.

The rearrangement joins TRBV9 to TRBJ2-5; possibly TRBD1 for D (6 bases). V lost 0 bases, J lost 4 bases, and 10 bases lay in between. This CDR3 has 14 residues. CDR1 is SGDLS and CDR2 is YYNGEE in the germline V gene. The CDR3 DNA sequence: TGTGCCAGCAGCGTAGATACAGGGCGAGAGACCCAGTACTTC. It yields the protein CASSVDTGRETQYF.

The chain uses TRBV11-2 and TRBJ2-7; no clear D. This CDR3 is 13 amino acids long. From germline, CDR1 is SGHAT and CDR2 FQNNGV. V lost 1 base, J lost 3 bases, and 7 bases lay in between. The CDR3 nucleotides read TGTGCCAGCAGCTTAGTAGTCTTCTACGAGCAGTACTTC. Protein product: CASSLVVFYEQYF.

This chain's CDR3 is CASNKPAGGPHEQFF. The CDR3, as DNA: TGTGCCAGCAACAAACCAGCGGGGGGGCCACATGAGCAGTTCTTC. V is TRBV7-8 and J is TRBJ2-1; 10 nucleotides match TRBD2. The CDR3 covers 15 residues. Germline loops: CDR1 SGHVS, CDR2 FQNEAQ. V trimming: 7 bases; J trimming: 8 bases; junction bases outside the gene matches: 11.

This clone was recorded only once. J is TRBJ1-1 and V is TRBV6-6; 7 positions agree with TRBD1. Germline-derived CDR1 and CDR2 are MNHNY and SVGAGI (reference sequence). V gave up 2 bases and J gave up 3 bases; unmatched junction bases: 6. The CDR3 is 15 amino acids. CDR3 residues: CASSYRGRWDTEAFF. The CDR3 DNA follows: TGTGCCAGCAGTTACAGGGGGCGTTGGGACACTGAAGCTTTCTTT.

The V call is TRBV9, the J call TRBJ1-2, with 8 nucleotides matching TRBD1. The CDR3 contains 13 residues. The germline V gene has CDR1 SGDLS and CDR2 YYNGEE. J gave up 5 bases and V 0 bases, and 0 bases lay outside the gene matches. CDR3 loop: CASSVGTGYGYTF. The CDR3 DNA reads as TGTGCCAGCAGCGTAGGGACAGGGTATGGCTACACCTTC. The full variable domain, its missing parts supplied by reference TRBV9 and TRBJ1-2, is DSGVTQTPKHLITATGQRVTLRCSPRSGDLSVYWYQQSLDQGLQFLIQYYNGEERAKGNILERFSAQQFPDLHSELNLSSLELGDSALYFCASSVGTGYGYTFGSGTRLTVV.

The V and J genes are TRBV5-8 and TRBJ1-2, with D perhaps TRBD1 (6 bases). Between the trimmed V and J ends, which lost 1 base and 1 base, there was a span of 14 bases. Germline V gene lookup returns CDR1 SGHTS and CDR2 YDEGEE. The CDR3 runs 16 residues. The chain's CDR3 is CASSLLGGHYNYGYTF. CDR3 DNA: TGTGCCAGCAGCTTGCTCGGGGGGCACTATAACTATGGCTACACCTTC.

The rearrangement uses TRBV13 and TRBJ2-1, with TRBD2 identical over 9 bases. CDR1 PRHDT and CDR2 FYEKMQ come from the germline V gene (reference sequence). The CDR3 loop spans 15 amino acids. The V and J ends lost 0 bases and 6 bases, in that order; junction bases with no gene match: 3. This CDR3 reads CASSLGRGGLNEQFF. For the CDR3, the DNA is TGTGCCAGCAGCTTAGGGCGGGGGGGGCTCAATGAGCAGTTCTTC.

CDR3 in DNA: TGTGCCAGCAGCCAAGCCGCGGGAGCGACGGCCTACGAGCAGTACTTC. Its protein is CASSQAAGATAYEQYF. The chain has TRBV14 and TRBJ2-7; 7 bases align to TRBD2. CDR1 is SGHDN, CDR2 FVKESK, per germline. This CDR3 is built from 16 residues. V shed 1 base, J shed 2 bases, and the junction held 8 bases outside the gene matches.

The genes are TRBV27 and TRBJ1-6; 10 nucleotides line up with TRBD1. This CDR3 is built from 17 residues. Trimming removed 5 bases from V and 6 bases from J; junction bases left unmatched: 10. Germline V gene lookup returns CDR1 MNHEY and CDR2 SMNVEV (reference sequence). DNA for the CDR3: TGTGCCAGCAGTCCGGGACAGGGGCTCCAAAGTAATTCACCCCTCCACTTT. Translation: CASSPGQGLQSNSPLHF.

This clone was picked up one time. The chain combines TRBV2 with TRBJ1-5; the D gene is possibly TRBD1 (6 bases). CDR3 size: 12 residues. Trimming removed 8 bases at V and 4 bases at J, with 9 bases between. The germline gives CDR1 SNHLY, CDR2 FYNNEI. The CDR3 DNA reads as TGTGCCAGCCGGACAGATAATCAGCCCCAGCATTTT. This translates into CASRTDNQPQHF.

The chain couples TRBV27 to TRBJ1-1; D gene uncertain. The V gene's germline CDR1 is MNHEY and CDR2 SMNVEV (reference sequence). Trimming took off 2 bases at V and 1 base at J, with 5 bases between the two ends. The CDR3 has 13 residues. The CDR3 bases are TGTGCCAGCAGTTTACGACAGAACACTGAAGCTTTCTTT. It specifies CASSLRQNTEAFF.

This chain connects TRBV19 to TRBJ2-7; 11 positions match TRBD2. The CDR3 loop spans 15 amino acids. CDR1 is LNHDA and CDR2 is SQIVND in the germline V gene (reference sequence). Unmatched junction bases numbered 6, after V lost 5 bases and J lost 3 bases. The CDR3 protein is CASSSGTSGIYEQYF. As DNA, the CDR3 is TGTGCCAGTAGTTCAGGGACTAGCGGAATCTACGAGCAGTACTTC.